Sequencing of this TCR beta chain was carried out in a study of OX40 agonist ivuxolimab in advanced cancers. Study-wide context: Given to patients was ivuxolimab, an agonistic anti-OX40 (CD134) antibody.

Assay: immunoSEQ multiplex PCR; the TCRdb copy retains only in-frame clones and omits some. The data show some 100,000 clones, just over 90% seen once. This CDR3 has 16 residues. The germline V gene encodes CDR1 KGHSH and CDR2 LQKENI. Trimming pared 3 bases from V and 5 bases from J, leaving 20 bases between. Whole-study findings and limits: The antigen specificity of the peripheral T cells (those that were expanded) was not determined.

This clone was detected once. Antigen: not known. This sequence originates from an adult with an advanced solid tumor such as melanoma, head and neck, liver or kidney cancer. This sample comprised CD4+ or CD8+ T cells sorted from blood, obtained in a trial of the OX40 agonist ivuxolimab. This chain links TRBV18 with TRBJ2-7; no clear D gene. The chain's CDR3 is CASSPLAGGSFDEQYF. CDR3 nucleotides: TGTGCCAGCTCACCTCTCGCAGGCGGATCCTTCGACGAGCAGTACTTC.